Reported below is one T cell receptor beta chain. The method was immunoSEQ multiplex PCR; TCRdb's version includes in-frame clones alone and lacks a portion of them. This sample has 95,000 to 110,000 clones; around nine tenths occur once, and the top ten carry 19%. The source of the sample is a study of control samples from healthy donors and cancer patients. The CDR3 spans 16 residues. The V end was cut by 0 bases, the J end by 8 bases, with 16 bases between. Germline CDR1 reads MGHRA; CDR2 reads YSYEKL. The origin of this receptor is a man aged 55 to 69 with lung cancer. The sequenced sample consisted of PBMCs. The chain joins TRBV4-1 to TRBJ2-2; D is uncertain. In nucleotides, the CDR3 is TGCGCCAGCAGCCAAGATTTCAGTATCGTGGCGGGGGAGCTGTTTTTT. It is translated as CASSQDFSIVAGELFF.